This paragraph covers one TCR beta chain sequence. Antigen: not known. 60 Vbeta and 13 Jbeta primers were used in PCR. Only in-frame clones appear in the TCRdb table, and some are missing; sequencing was by immunoSEQ multiplex PCR. The listing contains about 70,000 clones. This record belongs to a study of cytomegalovirus exposure and HLA in healthy donors. Overall study findings and caveats: Some V segments could not be told apart, so they were left out, TRBV6-2 and TRBV6-3 among them. Earlier analysis yielded a pattern in which most TCR beta V segments were productive about 87% or about 30% of the time.

Germline V gene sequence: CDR1 MDHEN, CDR2 SYDVKM. The CDR3 loop spans 14 amino acids. Trimming at V came to 5 bases and at J to 1 base, leaving 3 bases not matched to a gene. This receptor was identified in a female donor in good health and CMV-seropositive. Sequencing was carried out using PBMCs. The chain is built from TRBV28 and TRBJ1-2; 8 bases are shared with TRBD1. The CDR3 is CASSTGGSNYGYTF. DNA of the CDR3: TGTGCCAGCAGTACAGGGGGAAGTAACTATGGCTACACCTTC.